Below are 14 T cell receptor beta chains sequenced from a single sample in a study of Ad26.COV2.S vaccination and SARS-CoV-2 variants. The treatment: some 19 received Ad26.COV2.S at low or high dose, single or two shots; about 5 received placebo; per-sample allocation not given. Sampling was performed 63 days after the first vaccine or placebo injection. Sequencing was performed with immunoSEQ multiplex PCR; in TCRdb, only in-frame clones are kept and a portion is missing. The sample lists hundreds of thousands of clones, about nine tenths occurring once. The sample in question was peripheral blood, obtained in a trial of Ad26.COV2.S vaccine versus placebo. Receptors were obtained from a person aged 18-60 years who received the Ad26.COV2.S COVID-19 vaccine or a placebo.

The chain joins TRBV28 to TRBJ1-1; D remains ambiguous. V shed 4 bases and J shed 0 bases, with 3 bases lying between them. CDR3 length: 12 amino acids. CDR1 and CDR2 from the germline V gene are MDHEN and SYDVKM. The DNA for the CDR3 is TGTGCCAGCAGTTCCGTGAACACTGAAGCTTTCTTT. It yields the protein CASSSVNTEAFF.

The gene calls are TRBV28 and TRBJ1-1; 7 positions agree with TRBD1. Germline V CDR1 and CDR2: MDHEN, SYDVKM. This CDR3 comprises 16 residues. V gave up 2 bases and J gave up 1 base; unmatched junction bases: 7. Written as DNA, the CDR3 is TGTGCCAGCAGTTTAAGGATGGACAGGCGGAACACTGAAGCTTTCTTT. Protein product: CASSLRMDRRNTEAFF.

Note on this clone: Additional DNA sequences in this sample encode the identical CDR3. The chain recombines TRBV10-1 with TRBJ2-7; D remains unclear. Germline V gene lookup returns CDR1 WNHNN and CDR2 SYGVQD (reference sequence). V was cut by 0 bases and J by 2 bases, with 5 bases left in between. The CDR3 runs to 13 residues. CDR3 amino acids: CASSESGTYEQYF. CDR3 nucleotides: TGCGCCAGCAGTGAGTCTGGGACCTACGAGCAGTACTTC.

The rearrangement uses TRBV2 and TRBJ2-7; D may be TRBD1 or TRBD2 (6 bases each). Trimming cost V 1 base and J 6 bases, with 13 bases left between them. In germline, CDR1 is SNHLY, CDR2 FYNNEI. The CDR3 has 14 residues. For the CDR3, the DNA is TGTGCCAGCAGTGAAGAAATCGGGGGCTCCGAGCAGTACTTC. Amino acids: CASSEEIGGSEQYF.

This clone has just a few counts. Written as DNA, the CDR3 is TGTGCCATCAGTGAGAAAGGACAGTCCGCCTACGAGCAGTACTTC. This encodes CAISEKGQSAYEQYF. The V and J genes are TRBV10-3 and TRBJ2-7; possible D gene TRBD1, 6 bases. The germline V and J ends were trimmed by 2 bases and 2 bases, with 13 bases remaining between them. The CDR3 runs 15 residues. CDR1 and CDR2 (germline): ENHRY, SYGVKD.

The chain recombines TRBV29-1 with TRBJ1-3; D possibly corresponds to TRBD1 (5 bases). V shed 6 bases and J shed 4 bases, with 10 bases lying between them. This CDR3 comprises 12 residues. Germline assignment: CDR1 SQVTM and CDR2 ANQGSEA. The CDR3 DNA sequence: TGCAGCGTCTCAGGGCTAGGAAACACCATATATTTT. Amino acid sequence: CSVSGLGNTIYF.

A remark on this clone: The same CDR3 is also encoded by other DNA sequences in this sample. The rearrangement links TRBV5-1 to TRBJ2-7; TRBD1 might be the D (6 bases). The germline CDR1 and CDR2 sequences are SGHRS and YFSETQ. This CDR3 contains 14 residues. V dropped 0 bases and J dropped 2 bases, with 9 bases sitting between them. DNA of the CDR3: TGCGCCAGCAGCTTGGGTGGGGGCCCCTACGAGCAGTACTTC. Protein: CASSLGGGPYEQYF. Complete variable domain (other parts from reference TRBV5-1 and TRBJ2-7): KAGVTQTPRYLIKTRGQQVTLSCSPISGHRSVSWYQQTPGQGLQFLFEYFSETQRNKGNFPGRFSGRQFSNSRSEMNVSTLELGDSALYLCASSLGGGPYEQYFGPGTRLTVT.

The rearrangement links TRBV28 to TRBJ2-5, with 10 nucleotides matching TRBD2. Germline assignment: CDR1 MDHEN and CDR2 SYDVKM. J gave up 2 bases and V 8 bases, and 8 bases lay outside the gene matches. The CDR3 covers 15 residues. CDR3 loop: CASAPSGSVQETQYF. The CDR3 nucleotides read TGTGCCAGCGCCCCTAGCGGGAGTGTTCAAGAGACCCAGTACTTC.

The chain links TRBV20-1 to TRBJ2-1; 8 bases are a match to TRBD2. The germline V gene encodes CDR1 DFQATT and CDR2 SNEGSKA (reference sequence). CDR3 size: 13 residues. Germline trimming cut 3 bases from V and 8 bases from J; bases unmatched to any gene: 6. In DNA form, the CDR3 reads TGCAGTGCTAGTCGAGCGGGAGATTATGAGCAGTTCTTC. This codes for CSASRAGDYEQFF.

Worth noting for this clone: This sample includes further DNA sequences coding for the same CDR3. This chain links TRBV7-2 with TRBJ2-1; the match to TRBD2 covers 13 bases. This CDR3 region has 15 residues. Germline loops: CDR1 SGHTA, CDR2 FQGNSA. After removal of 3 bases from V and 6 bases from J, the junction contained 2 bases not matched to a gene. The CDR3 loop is CASSLGLAGINEQFF. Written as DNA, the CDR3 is TGTGCCAGCAGCTTGGGACTAGCGGGAATCAATGAGCAGTTCTTC.

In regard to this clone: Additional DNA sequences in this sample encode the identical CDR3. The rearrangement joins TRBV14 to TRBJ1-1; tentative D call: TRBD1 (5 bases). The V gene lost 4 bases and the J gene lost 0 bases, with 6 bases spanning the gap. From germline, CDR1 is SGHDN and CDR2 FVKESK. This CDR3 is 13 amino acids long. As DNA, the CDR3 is TGTGCCAGCAGCCGGGGCCTGAACACTGAAGCTTTCTTT. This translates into CASSRGLNTEAFF.

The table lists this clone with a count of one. In DNA, the CDR3 is TGTGCCAGCAGCTTTTTGAGGTACGAGCAGTACTTC. The encoded protein is CASSFLRYEQYF. This chain connects TRBV7-2 to TRBJ2-7; D is uncertain. The V gene's germline CDR1 is SGHTA and CDR2 FQGNSA. V was clipped by 3 bases and J by 4 bases, with 7 bases between them. The CDR3 has 12 residues.

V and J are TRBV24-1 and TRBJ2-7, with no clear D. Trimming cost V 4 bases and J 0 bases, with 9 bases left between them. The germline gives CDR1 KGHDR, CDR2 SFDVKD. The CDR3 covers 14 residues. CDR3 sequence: CATSDAKASYEQYF. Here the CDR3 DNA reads TGTGCCACCAGTGACGCTAAAGCCTCCTACGAGCAGTACTTC.

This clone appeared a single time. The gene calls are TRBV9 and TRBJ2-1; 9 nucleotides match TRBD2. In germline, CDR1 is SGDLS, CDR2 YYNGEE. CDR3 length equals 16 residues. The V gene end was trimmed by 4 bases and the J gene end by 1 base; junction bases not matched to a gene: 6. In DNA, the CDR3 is TGTGCCAGCAGCCCATTTAGCGGGGGTTCCTACAATGAGCAGTTCTTC. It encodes CASSPFSGGSYNEQFF.